The entry below describes one TCR beta chain. What antigen it recognizes has not been identified. Qualities for individual bases were not recorded, and no much larger clone is one base off. High-throughput TCRbeta CDR3 sequencing of frozen genomic DNA was performed by immunoSEQ, with PCR amplification, mapping, bias correction and internal controls included. Processing in the source paper ran as follows. Productive rearrangements were kept, and unique TCRbeta sequences were defined by CDR3 nucleotide sequence plus V and J gene. Donor-reactive sequences required at least 5-fold expansion in CFSE-low cells versus unstimulated pre-transplant cells and at least 0.01% frequency. Minimum frequency thresholds were set for each subject based on the unstimulated sample with the lowest template count, ensuring at least 90% detection power. Repertoire turnover was measured by Jensen-Shannon divergence between the top 1000 TCRbeta sequences post- and pre-transplant. Changes in detection of donor-reactive sequences were tested with two-sided Fisher's exact tests. The source is immuneACCESS, and TCRdb retained only in-frame sequences with V and J called. Part of the clones is not carried over; for the studies checked, unresolved V genes explain less than half of this, and the remainder is unexplained. That table is the source of V, J and clone size, and D and trimming were worked out from the DNA. Present in this sample are 70,000 to 80,000 clones, roughly nine tenths of which were seen just once. The ten biggest clones cover roughly 3% of the sample.

CDR1 is given as MDHEN and CDR2 as SYDVKM, both from the germline V gene. V is pared back by 5 bases and J by 4 bases, with 13 bases lying between the germline termini. From the cysteine through the phenylalanine, the CDR3 covers 14 amino acids. Left in the record is the CDR3 DNA by itself, 42 bases read in frame from the first base. The sample is drawn from a study of T cell clones after liver transplantation (dated by TCRdb to between 2019 and 2020). In terms of the full investigation: The samples were obtained from ITN030ST, a randomized trial that attempted immunosuppression withdrawal within 2 years after liver transplantation. Tolerance was defined as complete withdrawal of immunosuppression for at least one year without a rise in liver enzymes beyond twice the upper limit of normal. Third party-reactive TCRbeta sequences were also identified from pre-transplant MLRs to serve as an antigen-independent comparator for donor-reactive sequences. Three of the eight recipients were HCV-positive; the others were transplanted for non-autoimmune, non-viral indications. Of the 8 liver transplant recipients making up the studied cohort, 3 were classified as tolerant and 5 as non-tolerant. No induction therapy was given to the subjects, and standard immunosuppression was administered until randomization at 12-24 months post-transplant. Blood samples were collected pre-transplant, pre-randomization before withdrawal, and post-randomization after either complete withdrawal or failed withdrawal. After a pre-transplant mixed lymphocyte reaction, TCRbeta sequencing was used to pinpoint donor-reactive T cell clones, which were subsequently tracked in post-transplant blood.

Broad study findings and their caveats: A significant post-transplant decrease in circulating donor-reactive CD4 TCRbeta sequences was observed in 5 of 8 subjects, irrespective of tolerance or HCV status. The conclusions were preliminary, being limited by small, heterogeneous patient numbers and by non-standardized post-transplant time points. Because allograft tissue specimens were not available, migration of donor-reactive T cells into the graft, rather than deletion, may have occurred. Donor-reactive sequences declined more than third party-reactive ones, suggesting partial antigen-specific deletion unrelated to withdrawal success. Low numbers of available donor cells limited the measurable donor-reactive repertoire in two subjects. After accounting for repertoire turnover, donor-reactive detection was significantly reduced in 7 of 8 subjects for CD4 and 8 of 8 for CD8.

This sample's time point label indicates: pre-transplant. Thawed unstimulated PBMCs were stained for CD3, CD4 and CD8 and FACS-sorted into CD3+CD4+ and CD3+CD8+ populations. Each of the 8 studied subjects was randomized to immunosuppression withdrawal. The Qiagen DNeasy Blood and Tissue Kit was used for isolation of genomic DNA. The sample in question was CD4+ T cells from blood, obtained before liver transplant. The source of this sequence is a human donor who received a liver transplant. The V gene is TRBV28 and the J gene is TRBJ2-3, with the D gene not clear enough to name. The DNA sequence is given as TGTGCCAGCAGTCCCACTGCCTTCCCAGATACGCAGTATTTT. This sequence encodes CASSPTAFPDTQYF.